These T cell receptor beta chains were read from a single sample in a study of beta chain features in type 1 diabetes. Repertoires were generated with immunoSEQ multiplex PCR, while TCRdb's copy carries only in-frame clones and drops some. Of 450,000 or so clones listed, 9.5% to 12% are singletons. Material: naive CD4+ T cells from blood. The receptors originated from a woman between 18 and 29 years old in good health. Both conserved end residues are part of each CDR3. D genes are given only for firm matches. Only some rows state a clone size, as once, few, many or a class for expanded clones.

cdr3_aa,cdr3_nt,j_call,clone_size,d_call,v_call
CSVDTGVRETQYF,TGCAGCGTAGACACTGGGGTGAGGGAGACCCAGTACTTC,TRBJ2-5,-,-,TRBV29-1
CASRVSRTTDTQYF,TGTGCCAGCAGGGTTAGTCGAACCACAGATACGCAGTATTTT,TRBJ2-3,few,-,TRBV6-5
CASSSGDHQPQHF,TGTGCCAGCAGCTCAGGGGACCATCAGCCCCAGCATTTT,TRBJ1-5,-,-,TRBV7-2
CASRVAGSHEQYF,TGTGCCAGTAGGGTAGCGGGATCCCACGAGCAGTACTTC,TRBJ2-7,-,TRBD2,TRBV19
CASSHSRGETQYF,TGCGCCAGCAGCCACTCACGCGGGGAGACCCAGTACTTC,TRBJ2-5,-,-,TRBV4-3
CAFIAGHHENNEQFF,TGTGCCTTTATCGCGGGGCACCACGAAAACAATGAGCAGTTCTTC,TRBJ2-1,-,-,TRBV30
CASSLRKISYGYTF,TGTGCCAGCAGTTTGAGGAAGATTTCATATGGCTACACCTTC,TRBJ1-2,-,-,TRBV28
CASSLSKTQYF,TGTGCCAGCAGCTTAAGTAAGACCCAGTACTTC,TRBJ2-5,few,-,TRBV13
CASRSSNQPQHF,TGTGCCAGCAGAAGTAGCAATCAGCCCCAGCATTTT,TRBJ1-5,-,-,TRBV27
CASSLNQETQYF,TGTGCCAGCAGCTTGAACCAAGAGACCCAGTACTTC,TRBJ2-5,-,-,TRBV7-9
CASSVAQKETQYF,TGTGCCAGCAGCGTAGCTCAGAAAGAGACCCAGTACTTC,TRBJ2-5,few,-,TRBV9
CASSALSPNQPQHF,TGTGCCAGCAGCGCCCTGAGTCCTAATCAGCCCCAGCATTTT,TRBJ1-5,few,-,TRBV2
CASRGGTIYF,TGTGCCAGCAGGGGTGGGACCATATATTTT,TRBJ1-3,few,-,TRBV7-9
CASSLVLALAETQYF,TGTGCCAGCAGCTTAGTACTAGCGCTTGCAGAGACCCAGTACTTC,TRBJ2-5,-,TRBD2,TRBV11-2
CASSVAPTGKGTDTQYF,TGTGCCAGCAGCGTTGCACCTACAGGGAAGGGGACAGATACGCAGTATTTT,TRBJ2-3,few,-,TRBV9
CASSPRRQNSNQPQHF,TGTGCCAGCTCACCCCGGAGGCAAAATAGCAATCAGCCCCAGCATTTT,TRBJ1-5,-,-,TRBV18
CASSPGRRSNQPQHF,TGCGCCAGCAGCCCCGGGCGACGTAGCAATCAGCCCCAGCATTTT,TRBJ1-5,few,-,TRBV4-1
CASSLRTGVGEKLFF,TGCGCCAGCAGCTTGCGGACGGGGGTTGGTGAAAAACTGTTTTTT,TRBJ1-4,-,-,TRBV4-3
CASSRGGQETQYF,TGTGCCAGCAGCCGAGGGGGTCAAGAGACCCAGTACTTC,TRBJ2-5,few,-,TRBV7-9